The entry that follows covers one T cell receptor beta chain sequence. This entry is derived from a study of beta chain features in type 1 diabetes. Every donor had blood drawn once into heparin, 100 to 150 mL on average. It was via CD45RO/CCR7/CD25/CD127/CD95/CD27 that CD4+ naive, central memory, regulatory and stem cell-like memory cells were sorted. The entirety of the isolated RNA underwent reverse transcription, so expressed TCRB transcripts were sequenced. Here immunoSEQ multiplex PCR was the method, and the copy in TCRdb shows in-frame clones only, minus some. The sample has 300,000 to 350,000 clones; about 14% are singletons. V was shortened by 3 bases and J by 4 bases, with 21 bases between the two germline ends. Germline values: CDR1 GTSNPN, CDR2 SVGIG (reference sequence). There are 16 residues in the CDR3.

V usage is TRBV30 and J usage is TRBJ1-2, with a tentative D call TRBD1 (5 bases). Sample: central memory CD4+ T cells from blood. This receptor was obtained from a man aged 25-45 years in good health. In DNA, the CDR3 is TGTGCCTGGAGCGGTGAGGCAGGGTTTCGTAGCTATGGCTACACCTTC. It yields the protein CAWSGEAGFRSYGYTF.